The source of this T cell receptor (beta chain) is a study of blood T cell repertoires in COVID-19. Produced via immunoSEQ multiplex PCR; TCRdb's table is partial and in-frame only. The repertoire consists of over 150,000 clones, with approximately 84% occurring once and the leading ten covering 2.5% to 3.5%. Germline CDR1 is MNHNY and CDR2 is SVGAGI (reference sequence). The V end was cut by 7 bases, the J end by 4 bases, with 11 bases between. CDR3 length: 13 amino acids. The chain carries TRBV6-6 and TRBJ1-5; perhaps TRBD1 as D (6 bases). This TCR was recovered from a woman in her thirties who had recovered from COVID-19. Sequences were obtained from PBMCs or T cells enriched from blood (not recorded which). CDR3 DNA: TGTGCCAGCACCTGGACAGCTAATCAGCCCCAGCATTTT. Translated, it gives CASTWTANQPQHF.